The 29 T cell receptor beta chains below all came from one sample that was sequenced in a study of monozygotic twins with inflammatory bowel disease (dated by TCRdb to between 2019 and 2020). The receptor library was made with 5' RACE. Reads for this sample came from an Illumina HiSeq 2500. After TCRdb reprocessed the reads, each CDR3 protein sequence was kept as one row, without DNA. The table held for this sample gives a few hundred thousand distinct CDR3 sequences. The ten largest make up approximately 2.4% of the sample. The sequenced sample consisted of blood. The origin of the receptors is a human donor with ulcerative colitis or Crohn's disease, or a healthy co-twin of an affected twin (not recorded which).

The chain uses TRBV6-1 and TRBJ2-7; TCRdb picks TRBD1, but there is no DNA to check that call. Germline V gene data show CDR1 as MNHNS and CDR2 as SASEGT. This CDR3 contains 14 residues. CDR3 residues: CASRLGGSKDEQYF.

The rearrangement uses TRBV30 and TRBJ2-7; TCRdb gives TRBD1 as the D gene, but with no DNA this cannot be confirmed. The CDR3 runs to 14 residues. Germline-derived CDR1 and CDR2 are GTSNPN and SVGIG (reference sequence). CDR3 protein: CAWSTGTGSYEQYF.

V usage is TRBV6-2 or TRBV6-3 and J usage is TRBJ2-3; TCRdb reports TRBD1, a call that lacks DNA to check it against. There are 16 residues in the CDR3. Per the germline V gene, CDR1 is MNHEY and CDR2 is SVGEGT. CDR3 protein: CASSYIRAAGTDTQYF.

The chain has TRBV7-2 and TRBJ2-5; TCRdb's assignment of TRBD1 cannot be checked, as there is no DNA. The length of the CDR3 is 16 residues. Germline-derived CDR1 and CDR2 are SGHTA and FQGNSA. CDR3 sequence: CASSLLPGILQETQYF.

This chain connects TRBV28 to TRBJ2-7; TCRdb returns TRBD1, unconfirmable since there is no DNA. The CDR3 totals 15 residues. The V gene's germline CDR1 is MDHEN and CDR2 SYDVKM. The CDR3 sequence: CASNRPVGPTHGQYF.

V usage is TRBV24-1 and J usage is TRBJ2-5. Germline CDR1 and CDR2: KGHDR and SFDVKD. The CDR3 runs to 13 residues. Here the CDR3 reads CATSSGSQETQYF.

The chain has TRBV28 and TRBJ1-6; TCRdb indicates TRBD1, and absent DNA this call remains unverified. The CDR3 is made up of 14 amino acids. CDR1 is MDHEN, CDR2 SYDVKM, per germline. CDR3 in amino acids: CASSRIGASSPLHF.

This sequence joins TRBV5-1 and TRBJ2-6. The length of the CDR3 is 17 residues. Germline V gene lookup returns CDR1 SGHRS and CDR2 YFSETQ. CDR3 region: CASSELSFGSGANVLTF.

J is TRBJ1-4 and V is TRBV4-1. Germline-derived CDR1 and CDR2 are MGHRA and YSYEKL. This CDR3 is built from 15 residues. CDR3 loop: CASSQDGNENEKLFF.

This chain joins TRBV27 and TRBJ2-2; no DNA is available, so the TRBD2 call from TCRdb remains unchecked. This CDR3 is 19 amino acids long. The germline V gene encodes CDR1 MNHEY and CDR2 SMNVEV (reference sequence). The CDR3 here is CASSLEGLAGASNTGELFF.

V and J are TRBV5-1 and TRBJ2-5; the D gene TCRdb calls, TRBD1, cannot be checked with no DNA. Looked up from germline, CDR1 is SGHRS and CDR2 is YFSETQ. CDR3 length: 14 residues. The chain's CDR3 is CASSPRQGTETQYF.

The chain has TRBV4-2 and TRBJ2-2. Germline assignment: CDR1 LGHNA and CDR2 YNFKEQ. The CDR3 covers 18 residues. CDR3 sequence reads: CASSRTLDGASNTGELFF.

The genes are TRBV20-1 and TRBJ1-1. Germline lookup yields CDR1 DFQATT and CDR2 SNEGSKA (reference sequence). The CDR3 consists of 11 residues. The CDR3 sequence: CSARGRTEAFF.

The CDR3 loop is CASRTRMGGTSPETQYF. This chain uses TRBV7-8 with TRBJ2-5; TCRdb outputs TRBD2, but without DNA this stays unchecked. This CDR3 has 17 amino acids. Per germline, CDR1 SGHVS and CDR2 FQNEAQ.

This CDR3 is CASSLGGENIQYF. The V and J genes are TRBV5-1 and TRBJ2-4. Germline V gene data show CDR1 as SGHRS and CDR2 as YFSETQ. There are 13 residues in the CDR3.

This chain connects TRBV4-2 to TRBJ2-1; the TRBD2 assignment by TCRdb is unverifiable without DNA. Germline loops: CDR1 LGHNA, CDR2 YNFKEQ. CDR3 length: 17 residues. The CDR3 loop is CASSQDWWTSGGLEQFF.

This rearrangement joins TRBV19 to TRBJ1-1; the D gene TCRdb calls, TRBD1, cannot be checked with no DNA. CDR1 is LNHDA, CDR2 SQIVND, per germline (reference sequence). The CDR3 covers 15 residues. The CDR3 region is CASSIGGGKNTEAFF.

The rearrangement joins TRBV30 to TRBJ1-2. This CDR3 spans 14 amino acids. The V gene's germline CDR1 is GTSNPN and CDR2 SVGIG (reference sequence). The CDR3 region is CAWSVGRALGFYTF.

The CDR3 loop reads CASSFLAGQGNTGELFF. The chain is built from TRBV7-9 and TRBJ2-2; as DNA is missing, the TRBD1 call by TCRdb cannot be tested. This CDR3 contains 17 residues. CDR1 is SEHNR and CDR2 is FQNEAQ in the germline V gene (reference sequence).

The chain uses TRBV20-1 and TRBJ1-5; TCRdb gives TRBD1 as the D gene, but with no DNA this cannot be confirmed. Germline V gene sequence: CDR1 DFQATT, CDR2 SNEGSKA (reference sequence). CDR3 length: 17 residues. The CDR3 is CSAFPGQGAKTNQPQHF.

The CDR3 loop is CASSQESTGVNTEAFF. This chain links TRBV4-2 with TRBJ1-1; the D call of TRBD1 rests on TCRdb alone, since no DNA is present to check it. Germline V CDR1 and CDR2: LGHNA, YNFKEQ. This CDR3 is 16 amino acids long.

V gene TRBV7-2 combines with J gene TRBJ2-2; the D call from TCRdb, TRBD1, cannot be confirmed without DNA. Germline values: CDR1 SGHTA, CDR2 FQGNSA. The CDR3 contains 14 residues. CDR3 protein: CASSLPGGFGELFF.

This sequence joins TRBV12-3 or TRBV12-4 and TRBJ2-3; TCRdb reports TRBD1, a call that lacks DNA to check it against. CDR3 length: 15 residues. CDR3 region: CASSFSGESTDTQYF.

The CDR3 sequence is CASSLEGGPLTDTQYF. The rearrangement uses TRBV7-2 and TRBJ2-3; TCRdb's D gene call, TRBD1, goes unchecked for lack of DNA. Germline V gene data show CDR1 as SGHTA and CDR2 as FQGNSA. The CDR3 has 16 residues. Based on the CDR3 plus reference TRBV7-2 and TRBJ2-3, the full variable domain is GAGVSQSPSNKVTEKGKDVELRCDPISGHTALYWYRQSLGQGLEFLIYFQGNSAPDKSGLPSDRFSAERTGGSVSTLTIQRTQQEDSAVYLCASSLEGGPLTDTQYFGPGTRLTVL.

The CDR3 loop is CASSSGPYGYTF. The chain links TRBV6-5 to TRBJ1-2. Germline V gives CDR1 MNHEY, CDR2 SVGAGI. This CDR3 is built from 12 residues.

V gene TRBV5-1 combines with J gene TRBJ1-3; TCRdb designates TRBD1, a call that cannot be tested without DNA. CDR3 size: 16 residues. The V gene's germline CDR1 is SGHRS and CDR2 YFSETQ. CDR3 in amino acids: CASSSPGTGGGNTIYF. The variable domain in full, completed from reference TRBV5-1 and TRBJ1-3, reads KAGVTQTPRYLIKTRGQQVTLSCSPISGHRSVSWYQQTPGQGLQFLFEYFSETQRNKGNFPGRFSGRQFSNSRSEMNVSTLELGDSALYLCASSSPGTGGGNTIYFGEGSWLTVV.

V gene TRBV5-5 combines with J gene TRBJ1-1; TCRdb's D call, TRBD1, is unchecked because there is no DNA. Germline CDR1 SGHKS, CDR2 YYEKEE (reference sequence). The CDR3 has 17 amino acids. CDR3 region: CASSLHNPGQGSTEAFF.

The chain combines TRBV6-5 with TRBJ1-5; the D call of TRBD1 rests on TCRdb alone, since no DNA is present to check it. This CDR3 region has 15 residues. In germline, CDR1 is MNHEY, CDR2 SVGAGI. The CDR3 sequence is CASSHGTPSNQPQHF.

V gene TRBV29-1 combines with J gene TRBJ1-2. The CDR3 sequence is 13 residues long. From germline, CDR1 is SQVTM and CDR2 ANQGSEA. The CDR3: CSVVQDKPYGYTF.